Below, 13 T cell receptor beta chains from the same sample are listed, as sequenced in a study of beta chain features in type 1 diabetes. The study reverse transcribed the entire isolated RNA, so it sequenced expressed TCRB transcripts. Assay: immunoSEQ multiplex PCR; the TCRdb copy retains only in-frame clones and omits some. This table holds 850,000 to 900,000 clones, about a sixth found once. Sequencing input: naive CD4+ T cells from blood. These receptor sequences come from a woman between 18 and 30 years old in good health.

In its sample, this clone was seen a few times. V is TRBV18 and J is TRBJ2-2, with D possibly being TRBD2 (6 bases). The CDR3 covers 15 residues. The germline V and J ends were trimmed by 2 bases and 1 base, with 8 bases remaining between them. CDR1 and CDR2 from the germline V gene are KGHSH and LQKENI. The CDR3 DNA is TGTGCCAGCTCACCATTCGGGAGGAACACCGGGGAGCTGTTTTTT. It specifies CASSPFGRNTGELFF.

This clone was counted between two and nine times. The genes are TRBV7-2 and TRBJ2-3; D may match TRBD1 or TRBD2 (6 bases each). From germline, CDR1 is SGHTA and CDR2 FQGNSA. The V gene lost 5 bases and the J gene lost 9 bases, with 15 bases spanning the gap. This CDR3 contains 13 residues. CDR3 loop: CASSGGTTGTQYF. CDR3 DNA: TGTGCCAGCAGCGGGGGGACAACCGGGACGCAGTATTTT. The full variable domain, rest sourced from reference TRBV7-2 and TRBJ2-3, is GAGVSQSPSNKVTEKGKDVELRCDPISGHTALYWYRQSLGQGLEFLIYFQGNSAPDKSGLPSDRFSAERTGGSVSTLTIQRTQQEDSAVYLCASSGGTTGTQYFGPGTRLTVL.

The sample holds a few counts of this clone. The chain recombines TRBV25-1 with TRBJ2-1; 9 bases fit TRBD1. Germline assignment: CDR1 MGHDK and CDR2 SYGVNS. The trim removed 4 bases at V and 9 bases at J, leaving 7 bases unmatched. This CDR3 region has 14 residues. The CDR3, as DNA: TGTGCCAGCAGTGTGACAGGGGGGTGGGGTGAGCAGTTCTTC. It yields the protein CASSVTGGWGEQFF.

The chain joins TRBV4-2 to TRBJ1-2, with TRBD1 matching over 7 bases. CDR1 is LGHNA, CDR2 YNFKEQ, per germline. Trimming took 2 bases from V and 4 from J; bases not matched to a gene: 7. CDR3 length equals 15 residues. CDR3 nucleotides: TGTGCCAGCAGCCAATCCGACAGGGACTTCTATGGCTACACCTTC. Translating gives CASSQSDRDFYGYTF.

The genes are TRBV9 and TRBJ1-2; the D gene is possibly TRBD1 (5 bases). V gave up 4 bases and J gave up 1 base, with 14 bases separating them. CDR1 SGDLS and CDR2 YYNGEE come from the germline V gene. The CDR3 loop spans 15 amino acids. The CDR3 loop is CASSKQAERNYGYTF. DNA of the CDR3: TGTGCCAGCAGCAAACAGGCGGAGCGTAACTATGGCTACACCTTC.

The chain couples TRBV18 to TRBJ2-1; 7 positions agree with TRBD1. V shed 5 bases and J 10 bases; nucleotides not matched to a gene: 5. CDR3 length equals 12 residues. Germline loops: CDR1 KGHSH, CDR2 LQKENI. The CDR3 is CASSTTGPEQFF. In DNA, the CDR3 is TGTGCCAGCTCAACGACAGGGCCCGAGCAGTTCTTC.

Comments on this clone: Other DNA sequences in the sample encode the same CDR3. This chain uses TRBV20-1 with TRBJ1-1; D uncertain. From germline, CDR1 is DFQATT and CDR2 SNEGSKA (reference sequence). Deletions cut 7 bases from V and 1 base from J, with 7 bases between. The CDR3 is 11 residues long. DNA for the CDR3: TGCAGTGTTGAGGGGAACACTGAAGCTTTCTTT. Translated: CSVEGNTEAFF.

This clone showed up just a few times. The rearrangement uses TRBV5-1 and TRBJ2-1; no reliable D call. In germline, CDR1 is SGHRS, CDR2 YFSETQ. The CDR3 has 16 amino acids. V lost 0 bases and J lost 7, with 17 bases in between. The CDR3 nucleotides are TGCGCCAGCAGCTTGGCCGCCGGTCAGATGAAGAATGAGCAGTTCTTC. Amino acid sequence: CASSLAAGQMKNEQFF.

The chain links TRBV7-3 to TRBJ2-2; D uncertain. Germline values: CDR1 SGHTA, CDR2 FQGTGA. The CDR3 has 16 amino acids. The V gene lost 2 bases and the J gene lost 1 base, with 11 bases spanning the gap. CDR3 sequence: CASSLWTAKNTGELFF. CDR3 nucleotides: TGTGCCAGCAGCTTATGGACGGCTAAGAACACCGGGGAGCTGTTTTTT.

The genes are TRBV19 and TRBJ1-5, with 9 bases identical to TRBD1. Germline V gives CDR1 LNHDA, CDR2 SQIVND (reference sequence). This CDR3 region has 17 residues. V dropped 4 bases and J dropped 0; count of bases not matched to a gene: 7. The CDR3 protein is CASSRVTGGNSNQPQHF. The DNA of the CDR3 is TGTGCCAGTAGTAGGGTGACAGGGGGGAATAGCAATCAGCCCCAGCATTTT.

The gene calls are TRBV18 and TRBJ2-5, with D perhaps TRBD2 (6 bases). Germline assignment: CDR1 KGHSH and CDR2 LQKENI. Trimming shortened V by 2 bases and J by 5 bases, and 15 bases separated the two germline ends. The CDR3 is made up of 15 amino acids. The DNA of the CDR3 is TGTGCCAGCTCACCAGTGGGAGGAACCAGGGAGACCCAGTACTTC. The encoded protein is CASSPVGGTRETQYF. Filled out from reference TRBV18 and TRBJ2-5, the complete variable domain reads NAGVMQNPRHLVRRRGQEARLRCSPMKGHSHVYWYRQLPEEGLKFMVYLQKENIIDESGMPKERFSAEFPKEGPSILRIQQVVRGDSAAYFCASSPVGGTRETQYFGPGTRLLVL.

The chain has TRBV28 and TRBJ1-5, with TRBD1 identical over 10 bases. This CDR3 spans 15 amino acids. Germline V gene sequence: CDR1 MDHEN, CDR2 SYDVKM. J gave up 1 base and V 5 bases, and 2 bases lay outside the gene matches. Written as DNA, the CDR3 is TGTGCCAGCAGTATGGACAGGGGGAGCAATCAGCCCCAGCATTTT. Residues: CASSMDRGSNQPQHF. Variable domain in full (rest from reference TRBV28 and TRBJ1-5): DVKVTQSSRYLVKRTGEKVFLECVQDMDHENMFWYRQDPGLGLRLIYFSYDVKMKEKGDIPEGYSVSREKKERFSLILESASTNQTSMYLCASSMDRGSNQPQHFGDGTRLSIL.

The sample holds a few counts of this clone. The CDR3 bases are TGTGCCTGGAGTGTAAGTAAGTGTGAGCAGTTCTTC. Translating gives CAWSVSKCEQFF. V gene TRBV30 combines with J gene TRBJ2-1; no reliable D call. The CDR3 has 12 amino acids. The germline CDR1 and CDR2 sequences are GTSNPN and SVGIG (reference sequence). V shed 0 bases and J shed 9 bases, with 9 bases lying between them.